This T cell receptor (beta chain) was recovered during a study of cytomegalovirus exposure and HLA in healthy donors. For this clone: Its antigen is as yet unknown.

Findings and caveats of the study: TCR beta chains associated with HLA were, in a later analysis, more clonally expanded than equally common others. Common viral pathogens (according to a later analysis) appeared linked to several of the most significant clusters. Rarity marked most TCR sequences, yet some public TCRs occurred in many donors.

The CDR3 contains 17 residues. Looked up from germline, CDR1 is LNHDA and CDR2 is SQIVND (reference sequence). With V trimmed by 5 bases and J by 1 base, 9 bases remained unmatched. The PCR made use of 60 Vbeta and 13 Jbeta primers. Using immunoSEQ multiplex PCR, the repertoire was profiled, and TCRdb retains in-frame clones only, with some absent. Of about 130,000 clones listed, around 77% are singletons. Input material: PBMCs. V gene TRBV19 combines with J gene TRBJ1-1, with 11 bases matching TRBD1. The TCR sequence derives from a woman in her forties in good health and CMV-seropositive. CDR3 in amino acids: CASSPRTGGAKNTEAFF. The CDR3 DNA reads TGTGCCAGTAGTCCCCGGACAGGGGGCGCTAAGAACACTGAAGCTTTCTTT. The whole variable domain, filled in from reference TRBV19 and TRBJ1-1, reads DGGITQSPKYLFRKEGQNVTLSCEQNLNHDAMYWYRQDPGQGLRLIYYSQIVNDFQKGDIAEGYSVSREKKESFPLTVTSAQKNPTAFYLCASSPRTGGAKNTEAFFGQGTRLTVV.